This T cell receptor beta chain comes out of a study of blood T cell repertoires in COVID-19. Looked up from germline, CDR1 is LNHDA and CDR2 is SQIVND (reference sequence). The CDR3 is 16 amino acids. The V end lost 1 base, the J end lost 0 bases, and 10 bases lay between the germline ends. The table came from immunoSEQ multiplex PCR; TCRdb's copy has only in-frame clones and leaves some out. The sample carries a few hundred thousand clones, about 90% recorded once. This receptor was obtained from a woman aged 25 to 39 who had recovered from COVID-19. The chain joins TRBV19 to TRBJ2-4, with a possible D match to TRBD2 (6 bases). Source material: PBMCs or T cells enriched from blood (not recorded which). In DNA form, the CDR3 reads TGTGCCAGTAGTATAGGGGAGGCGTTAGCCAAAAACATTCAGTACTTC. Amino acids: CASSIGEALAKNIQYF.